Sequencing of this T cell receptor beta chain was carried out in a study of T cells in localized non-small cell lung cancer. Study observations and caveats: Tumor trailed uninvolved adjacent lung in T cell clonality, which peaked there. Paired adjacent lung recovered a median around 60 of the top 100 tumor clones. Greater T cell density in blood accompanied longer overall survival.

V was clipped by 0 bases and J by 0 bases, with 18 bases between them. The CDR3 has 20 amino acids. Germline V gene lookup returns CDR1 LGHNA and CDR2 YSLEER. Note on this clone: The antigen is unknown.

Using immunoSEQ multiplex PCR, the repertoire was profiled, and TCRdb retains in-frame clones only, with some absent. The repertoire holds some 72,000 clones, with 80% to 90% as singletons. The sequence came from a man aged 35 to 69 with stage I lung adenocarcinoma. The chain is built from TRBV4-3 and TRBJ2-6; TRBD1 is a possible D gene (5 bases). The material sequenced was peripheral blood, taken before any cancer treatment. This CDR3 reads CASSQEGVGGFYSGANVLTF. The CDR3 DNA sequence: TGCGCCAGCAGCCAAGAAGGGGTGGGCGGATTCTACTCTGGGGCCAACGTCCTGACTTTC.